Presented here are 21 T cell receptor beta chains from one specimen sequenced in a study of shared clonotypes between healthy human individuals. Using immunoSEQ multiplex PCR, the repertoire was profiled, and TCRdb retains in-frame clones only, with some absent. The table has roughly 510,000 clones, around 79% seen once. The sequenced material came from PBMCs. These receptors originate from a woman aged 40 to 50 in good health. Some clones in this sample may be carry-over from other donors' samples.

The rearrangement joins TRBV9 to TRBJ2-7; 14 bases agree with TRBD2. Per germline, CDR1 SGDLS and CDR2 YYNGEE. After removal of 4 bases from V and 9 bases from J, the junction contained 6 bases not matched to a gene. The length of the CDR3 is 14 residues. For the CDR3, the DNA is TGTGCCAGCAGCCCAGGGACTAGCGGGAGTAGGCAGTACTTC. The encoded protein is CASSPGTSGSRQYF.

This chain connects TRBV11-2 to TRBJ2-7; TRBD1 matches 11 bases. The CDR3 covers 15 residues. The germline V gene encodes CDR1 SGHAT and CDR2 FQNNGV. V shed 5 bases, J shed 2 bases, and the junction held 5 bases outside the gene matches. CDR3 sequence (DNA): TGTGCCAGCAGCCGACGGACAGGGGGCGCCTACGAGCAGTACTTC. This encodes CASSRRTGGAYEQYF.

Regarding this clone: A read error is the likely source, as a far larger clone sits one nucleotide away. The rearrangement uses TRBV30 and TRBJ2-1; TRBD1 matches 7 bases. Germline V gene sequence: CDR1 GTSNPN, CDR2 SVGIG (reference sequence). This CDR3 spans 14 amino acids. J lost 4 bases, V lost 8 bases, and 11 bases had no gene match. CDR3 loop: CAGLLQGSYNEQFF. Here the CDR3 DNA reads TGTGCCGGCTTACTACAGGGGTCTTACAATGAGCAGTTCTTC.

This chain joins TRBV5-4 and TRBJ1-4; D is undetermined. V shed 4 bases and J shed 1 base, with 8 bases lying between them. The CDR3 length is 14 residues. The germline V gene has CDR1 SGHNT and CDR2 YYREEE (reference sequence). This CDR3 is CASSVAGTNEKLFF. CDR3 nucleotide sequence: TGTGCCAGCAGCGTCGCGGGAACTAATGAAAAACTGTTTTTT.

As regards this clone: It is likely a read error: a sequence one base away is far more abundant. V is TRBV2 and J is TRBJ2-1; the match to TRBD2 covers 14 bases. The CDR3 totals 15 residues. The germline V gene encodes CDR1 SNHLY and CDR2 FYNNEI. Losses at the gene ends were 6 bases for V and 2 bases for J; bases not matched to a gene: 0. The CDR3 spells CASRGLAGAYNEQFF. The CDR3 DNA reads TGTGCCAGCAGGGGACTAGCGGGAGCCTACAATGAGCAGTTCTTC.

About this clone itself: The junction departs from the called germline gene at one end, perhaps through a read error. Other DNA sequences in this sample translate to the same CDR3. The chain couples TRBV7-7 to TRBJ2-5, with 13 nucleotides matching TRBD2. In germline, CDR1 is SSHAT, CDR2 FNYEAQ (reference sequence). The CDR3 has 16 residues. The CDR3 reads CASSPGLAGVQETQYF. As DNA, the CDR3 is TGTGCTAGCAGCCCAGGACTAGCGGGAGTCCAAGAGACCCAGTACTTC.

This clone showed up many times. The V call is TRBV9, the J call TRBJ1-1; D ambiguous. This CDR3 is 15 amino acids long. V gave up 0 bases and J gave up 4 bases, with 13 bases separating them. CDR1 and CDR2 (germline): SGDLS, YYNGEE. The chain's CDR3 is CASSVDPTESTEAFF. CDR3 nucleotide sequence: TGTGCCAGCAGCGTAGATCCTACAGAGAGCACTGAAGCTTTCTTT.

The chain carries TRBV30 and TRBJ2-3; 13 bases fit TRBD2. Per the germline V gene, CDR1 is GTSNPN and CDR2 is SVGIG (reference sequence). After removal of 3 bases from V and 4 bases from J, the junction contained 4 bases not matched to a gene. The CDR3 is made up of 15 amino acids. The CDR3: CAWREGLAGPDTQYF. The DNA of the CDR3 is TGTGCCTGGAGGGAGGGACTAGCGGGACCAGATACGCAGTATTTT.

The rearrangement links TRBV9 to TRBJ1-2; 8 bases fit TRBD1. Germline V gives CDR1 SGDLS, CDR2 YYNGEE. V dropped 0 bases and J dropped 5; count of bases not matched to a gene: 6. The CDR3 sequence is 15 residues long. In DNA, the CDR3 is TGTGCCAGCAGCGTAGGATCAGGGGGCGAGTATGGCTACACCTTC. Its translation is CASSVGSGGEYGYTF.

The chain recombines TRBV2 with TRBJ2-1; D not certain. Deletions cut 6 bases from V and 0 bases from J, with 9 bases between. Looked up from germline, CDR1 is SNHLY and CDR2 is FYNNEI. This CDR3 comprises 14 residues. This CDR3 is CASSPVISYNEQFF. The CDR3 DNA follows: TGTGCCAGCAGCCCGGTGATCTCCTACAATGAGCAGTTCTTC.

This clone was seen only once. The rearrangement uses TRBV28 and TRBJ1-5, with 8 bases aligning to TRBD1. The CDR3 has 17 residues. In germline, CDR1 is MDHEN, CDR2 SYDVKM. V was pared by 5 bases and J by 0 bases, with 9 bases of the junction left unmatched. The CDR3 sequence is CASSPPGTGYSNQPQHF. CDR3 sequence (DNA): TGTGCCAGCAGTCCCCCCGGGACAGGCTATAGCAATCAGCCCCAGCATTTT.

This clone was observed once. The chain is built from TRBV5-4 and TRBJ2-1, with TRBD2 identical over 9 bases. Germline V CDR1 and CDR2: SGHNT, YYREEE (reference sequence). V dropped 4 bases and J dropped 5; count of bases not matched to a gene: 7. This CDR3 comprises 15 residues. CDR3 nucleotide sequence: TGTGCCAGCAGCATGACTAGCGGTATTCACAATGAGCAGTTCTTC. It is translated as CASSMTSGIHNEQFF.

Ten or more counts support this clone. The CDR3 loop reads CAWRKAGGSYEQYF. CDR3 sequence (DNA): TGTGCCTGGCGAAAAGCGGGAGGCTCCTACGAGCAGTACTTC. V and J are TRBV30 and TRBJ2-7, with 9 bases that match TRBD2. The V gene end was trimmed by 5 bases and the J gene end by 0 bases; junction bases not matched to a gene: 5. This CDR3 has 14 residues. Germline CDR1 GTSNPN, CDR2 SVGIG (reference sequence).

This clone was seen ten or more times. The genes are TRBV11-2 and TRBJ2-3; TRBD2 matches 11 bases. The V and J ends lost 4 bases and 9 bases, in that order; junction bases with no gene match: 9. Germline V lookup: CDR1 SGHAT, CDR2 FQNNGV. This CDR3 contains 15 residues. CDR3 region: CASSSLAGGPPTQYF. In DNA form, the CDR3 reads TGTGCCAGCAGCTCCCTAGCGGGAGGCCCGCCCACGCAGTATTTT.

As regards this clone: The same CDR3 is also encoded by other DNA sequences in this sample. The chain couples TRBV2 to TRBJ2-1; D remains unclear. Germline assignment: CDR1 SNHLY and CDR2 FYNNEI. The CDR3 sequence is 11 residues long. The germline V and J ends were trimmed by 8 bases and 3 bases, with 5 bases remaining between them. CDR3 DNA: TGTGCCAGCGGCGGCTACAATGAGCAGTTCTTC. Encoded protein: CASGGYNEQFF.

V gene TRBV15 combines with J gene TRBJ1-4, with D maybe TRBD1 (5 bases). Germline lookup yields CDR1 LNHNV and CDR2 YYDKDF (reference sequence). V lost 0 bases and J 3 bases, leaving 11 bases between the germline ends. The CDR3 extends over 16 amino acids. CDR3 coding DNA: TGTGCCACCAGCAGAGACAGGGATAGGTCTAATGAAAAACTGTTTTTT. Amino acid sequence: CATSRDRDRSNEKLFF. The complete variable domain, with remaining parts taken from reference TRBV15 and TRBJ1-4, reads DAMVIQNPRYQVTQFGKPVTLSCSQTLNHNVMYWYQQKSSQAPKLLFHYYDKDFNNEADTPDNFQSRRPNTSFCFLDIRSPGLGDTAMYLCATSRDRDRSNEKLFFGSGTQLSVL.

V gene TRBV6-4 combines with J gene TRBJ1-2, with unresolved D. CDR3 length: 14 residues. Per germline, CDR1 MRHNA and CDR2 SNTAGT. V lost 7 bases to trimming and J lost 4 bases, with 16 bases between them. CDR3 coding DNA: TGTGCCAGCAAAGGTTCCGGCAGTCCCTATGGCTACACCTTC. It codes for CASKGSGSPYGYTF.

This CDR3 reads CASRQTGNDQPQHF. The CDR3 nucleotides read TGTGCCAGCAGACAAACGGGGAACGATCAGCCCCAGCATTTT. The V call is TRBV6-1, the J call TRBJ1-5, with unresolved D. With 6 bases removed from V and 5 bases from J, the gap between germline ends came to 14 bases. The CDR3 has 14 residues. Looked up from germline, CDR1 is MNHNS and CDR2 is SASEGT.

The chain links TRBV10-2 to TRBJ2-7; tentatively, D is TRBD2 (5 bases). Trimming stripped 3 bases from V and 6 bases from J, with 9 bases between. CDR1 is WSHSY and CDR2 is SAAADI in the germline V gene. The CDR3 has 12 amino acids. CDR3: CASSEGLLEQYF. As DNA, the CDR3 is TGCGCCAGCAGTGAAGGACTTCTCGAGCAGTACTTC.

Points on this clone: This CDR3 is missing its conserved last phenylalanine or tryptophan, likely due to a read error. V usage is TRBV14 and J usage is TRBJ1-2; 7 nucleotides line up with TRBD1. The CDR3 consists of 16 residues. The germline V gene has CDR1 SGHDN and CDR2 FVKESK. The trim removed 4 bases at V and 1 base at J, leaving 9 bases unmatched. CDR3 loop: CASSPQGGSLNYGYTS. In nucleotides, the CDR3 is TGTGCCAGCAGCCCTCAGGGGGGCAGCCTTAACTATGGCTACACCTCC.

Of note for this clone: It differs at one base from a far larger clone, so likely a read error. The J gene is TRBJ2-5, the V gene TRBV6-5; D may be TRBD2 (5 bases). The tail of the sequence fits TRBJ2-7 better, so the J call may be wrong. From germline, CDR1 is MNHEY and CDR2 SVGAGI. CDR3 length: 15 amino acids. The CDR3 loop is CACSVSTDSSYEQYF. DNA for the CDR3: TGTGCCTGCAGCGTCTCTACGGACTCATCCTACGAGCAGTACTTC.